This T cell receptor beta chain came from a study of blood T cells in healthy people across ages. Findings and caveats of the study: Investigators viewed diversity estimates from one million T cells as underestimates, the study reported.

A J-beta primer mix and a sample-barcoded 5' primer were used in a second PCR of about 6 to 12 cycles. Unique molecular identifiers of 12 random nucleotides labeled each cDNA. Every sample gave at least 2.5 million paired-end reads containing CDR3. A single record per CDR3 protein comes from TCRdb applying MiXCR to the 5' RACE reads. The table has 650,000 to 800,000 distinct CDR3 sequences, under 45% seen once; the top ten hold roughly 18%. In germline, CDR1 is SGHTA, CDR2 FQGNSA. The CDR3 is made up of 16 amino acids. V was clipped by 5 bases and J by 7 bases; unmatched bases: 13. On this clonotype: The antigen is not known.

The receptor's source is a man in his 60s in good health. The sequencing sample was made of blood. This chain connects TRBV7-2 to TRBJ2-1; 8 nucleotides match TRBD2. The CDR3 loop reads CASSLQAGGSLNEQFF. CDR3 bases: TGTGCCAGCAGCCTTCAGGCGGGGGGATCCCTAAATGAGCAGTTCTTC.